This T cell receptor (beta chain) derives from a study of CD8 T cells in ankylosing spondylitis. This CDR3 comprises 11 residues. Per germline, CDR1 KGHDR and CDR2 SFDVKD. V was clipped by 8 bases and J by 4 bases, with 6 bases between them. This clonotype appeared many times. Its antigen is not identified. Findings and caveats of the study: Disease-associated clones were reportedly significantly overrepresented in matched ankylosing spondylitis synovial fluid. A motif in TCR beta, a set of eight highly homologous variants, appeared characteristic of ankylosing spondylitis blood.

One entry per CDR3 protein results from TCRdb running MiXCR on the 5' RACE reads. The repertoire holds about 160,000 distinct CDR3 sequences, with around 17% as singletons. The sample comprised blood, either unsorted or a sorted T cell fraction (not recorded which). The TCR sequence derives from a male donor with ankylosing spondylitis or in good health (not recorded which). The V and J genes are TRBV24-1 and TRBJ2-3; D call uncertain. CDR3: CATTIPDTQYF. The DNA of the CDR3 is TGTGCCACCACGATTCCAGATACGCAGTATTTT.